Below, one T cell receptor (beta chain) is given with its context. This specimen belongs to a study of blood T cell repertoires in COVID-19. Data came from immunoSEQ multiplex PCR; TCRdb stores just in-frame clones and leaves some out. Of 240,000 or so clones listed, roughly 86% are singletons. This CDR3 has 13 amino acids. Germline V gene sequence: CDR1 SGHTA, CDR2 FQGNSA. V was pared by 2 bases and J by 8 bases, with 10 bases between. The source material was PBMCs or T cells enriched from blood (not recorded which). The receptor's source is a woman aged 40-49 years with acute COVID-19. The rearrangement links TRBV7-2 to TRBJ2-1; D perhaps matches TRBD2 (5 bases). The CDR3 is CASSLRAADEQFF. The CDR3 DNA reads as TGTGCCAGCAGCTTACGAGCGGCCGATGAGCAGTTCTTC.